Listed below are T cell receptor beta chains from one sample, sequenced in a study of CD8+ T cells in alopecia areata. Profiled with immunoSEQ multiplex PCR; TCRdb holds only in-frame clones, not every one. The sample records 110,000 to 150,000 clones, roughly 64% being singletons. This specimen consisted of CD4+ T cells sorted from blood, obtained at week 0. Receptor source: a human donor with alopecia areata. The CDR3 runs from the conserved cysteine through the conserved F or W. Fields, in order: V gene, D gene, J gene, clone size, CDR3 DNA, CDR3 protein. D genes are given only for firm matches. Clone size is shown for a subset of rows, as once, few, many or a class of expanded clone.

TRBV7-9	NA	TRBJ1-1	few	TGTGCCAGCAGCTTTCTTAGCACTGAAGCTTTCTTT	CASSFLSTEAFF
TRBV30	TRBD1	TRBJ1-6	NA	TGTGCCTGGAGGACAGGGAAATCACCCCTCCACTTT	CAWRTGKSPLHF
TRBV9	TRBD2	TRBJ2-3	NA	TGTGCCAGCAGCGTAGGAGCGGGGCCTGGAGATACGCAGTATTTT	CASSVGAGPGDTQYF
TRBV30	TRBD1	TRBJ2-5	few	TGTGCCTGGACCCCCGGGACAGGAGGGGGTGAGACCCAGTACTTC	CAWTPGTGGGETQYF
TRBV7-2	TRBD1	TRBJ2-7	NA	TGTGCCAGCAGCTTAGGGGACAGAGCCCATCTGGGGCAGTACTTC	CASSLGDRAHLGQYF
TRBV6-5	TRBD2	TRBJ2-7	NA	TGTGCCAGCAGTTACTCTAGCGGGGACGCCTACGAGCAGTACTTC	CASSYSSGDAYEQYF
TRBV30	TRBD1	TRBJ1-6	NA	TGTGCCTGGAGGTACGAAGGGACAGGCGCCAATTCACCCCTCCACTTT	CAWRYEGTGANSPLHF
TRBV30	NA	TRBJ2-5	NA	TGTGCCTACCTAGACAGTAAAGAGACCCAGTACTTC	CAYLDSKETQYF
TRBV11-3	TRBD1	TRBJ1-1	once	TGTGCCAGCAGCTTCGGGACGACGACAGGGGAAGCTTTCTTT	CASSFGTTTGEAFF
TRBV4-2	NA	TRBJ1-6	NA	TGTGCCAGCAGCCAAGAGGCAGGGATTAGCTCCTATAATTCACCCCTCCACTTT	CASSQEAGISSYNSPLHF
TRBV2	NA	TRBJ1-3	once	TGTGCCAGCAGTAAGGGAAACAGGGAGATCTCTGGAAACACCATATATTTT	CASSKGNREISGNTIYF
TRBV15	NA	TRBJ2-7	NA	TGTGCCACCAGCAGAGTGTTGGGTTCCTACGAGCAGTACTTC	CATSRVLGSYEQYF
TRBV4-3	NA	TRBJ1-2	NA	TGCGCCAGCAGCCAAGAGACCCTAGCTAACTATGGCTACACCTTC	CASSQETLANYGYTF
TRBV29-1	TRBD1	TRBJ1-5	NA	TGCAGCGTCGTGACAGGGGCAGAGCCCCAGCATTTT	CSVVTGAEPQHF